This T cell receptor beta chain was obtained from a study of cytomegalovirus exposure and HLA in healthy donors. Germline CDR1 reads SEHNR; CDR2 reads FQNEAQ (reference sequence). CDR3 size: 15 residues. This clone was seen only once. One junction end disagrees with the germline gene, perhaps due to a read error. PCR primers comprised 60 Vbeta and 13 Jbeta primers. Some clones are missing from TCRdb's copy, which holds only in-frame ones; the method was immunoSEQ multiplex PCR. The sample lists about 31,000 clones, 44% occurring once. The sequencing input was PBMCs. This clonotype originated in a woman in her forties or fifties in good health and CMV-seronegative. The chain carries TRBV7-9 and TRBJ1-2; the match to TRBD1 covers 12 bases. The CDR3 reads CSSSLVGTGGDGYTF. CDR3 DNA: TGTTCCAGCAGCTTAGTTGGGACAGGGGGCGATGGCTACACCTTC.